One sample yielded the 28 T cell receptor beta chains listed below, sequenced in a study of blood T cell repertoires in COVID-19. Measured with immunoSEQ multiplex PCR; TCRdb has only the in-frame clones, and not every one. Of under 200,000 clones listed, around nine tenths are singletons. Sequenced: peripheral blood. The receptors stem from a woman aged 80 or over with COVID-19, enrolled during active disease.

The rearrangement joins TRBV28 to TRBJ2-5; no clear D. With 5 bases removed from V and 1 base from J, the gap between germline ends came to 14 bases. Looked up from germline, CDR1 is MDHEN and CDR2 is SYDVKM. The length of the CDR3 is 15 residues. The CDR3 is CASSPRHPPQETQYF. For the CDR3, the DNA is TGTGCCAGCAGTCCCCGACATCCCCCCCAAGAGACCCAGTACTTC.

The rearrangement links TRBV5-6 to TRBJ1-1; no firm D call. Trimming removed 0 bases at V and 1 base at J, with 4 bases between. The CDR3 length is 13 residues. Germline assignment: CDR1 SGHDT and CDR2 YYEEEE. The CDR3 sequence: CASSLAGNTEAFF. The CDR3 DNA follows: TGTGCCAGCAGCTTGGCCGGGAACACTGAAGCTTTCTTT.

The rearrangement uses TRBV24-1 and TRBJ2-1; 10 nucleotides align to TRBD2. The ends lost 3 bases at V and 6 bases at J; junction bases unmatched: 7. The CDR3 contains 16 residues. CDR1 KGHDR and CDR2 SFDVKD come from the germline V gene. The CDR3 DNA follows: TGTGCCACCAGTGATCCGCGACTAGCGGGTGGCAATGAGCAGTTCTTC. Translation gives CATSDPRLAGGNEQFF.

This clone has just a few counts. This chain connects TRBV5-4 to TRBJ2-7, with 11 bases lining up with TRBD2. V was clipped by 2 bases and J by 7 bases; unmatched bases: 8. The length of the CDR3 is 15 residues. Germline V gene data show CDR1 as SGHNT and CDR2 as YYREEE (reference sequence). In nucleotides, the CDR3 is TGTGCCAGCAGCTTTATAGCGGGAGGGCTGGGAGAGCAGTACTTC. Protein: CASSFIAGGLGEQYF.

V usage is TRBV5-1 and J usage is TRBJ2-5; TRBD2 aligns across 9 bases. CDR3 size: 15 residues. Germline-derived CDR1 and CDR2 are SGHRS and YFSETQ. J lost 2 bases, V lost 2 bases, and 4 bases had no gene match. As DNA, the CDR3 is TGCGCCAGCAGCTTACGCGGGGGGGAGCAAGAGACCCAGTACTTC. Residues: CASSLRGGEQETQYF.

The chain combines TRBV28 with TRBJ1-6; D gene unclear. Trimming took off 5 bases at V and 6 bases at J, with 5 bases between the two ends. CDR3 length: 12 residues. Per germline, CDR1 MDHEN and CDR2 SYDVKM. CDR3 amino acids: CASSRVNSPLHF. The CDR3, as DNA: TGTGCCAGCAGTCGGGTTAATTCACCCCTCCACTTT.

The chain has TRBV5-4 and TRBJ2-1, with D possibly matching TRBD2 (6 bases). The CDR3 runs 17 residues. The V end lost 3 bases, the J end lost 3 bases, and 19 bases lay between the germline ends. Germline V gives CDR1 SGHNT, CDR2 YYREEE (reference sequence). This chain's CDR3 is CASSSGTFGTVYNEQFF. In DNA form, the CDR3 reads TGTGCCAGCAGCTCCGGGACGTTCGGGACTGTCTACAATGAGCAGTTCTTC.

This clone was detected only once. The chain couples TRBV7-8 to TRBJ2-1; TRBD1 is a possible D gene (6 bases). This CDR3 has 14 residues. The germline V gene has CDR1 SGHVS and CDR2 FQNEAQ. V was trimmed by 4 bases and J by 7 bases, leaving 14 bases between them. Here the CDR3 DNA reads TGTGCCAGCAGCTCAGGGCAGGGGCGGAATGAGCAGTTCTTC. It specifies CASSSGQGRNEQFF.

This clone was counted a single time. The junction does not match germline at one end; this may be a read error. This chain uses TRBV4-1 with TRBJ1-2, with 10 bases lining up with TRBD1. This CDR3 is built from 16 residues. Germline CDR1 reads MGHRA; CDR2 reads YSYEKL. The CDR3 protein is CASTQMIGTGDYGYTF. CDR3 DNA: TGCGCCAGCACCCAAATGATCGGGACAGGGGACTATGGCTACACCTTC.

Written as DNA, the CDR3 is TGTGCCATCAAGAGGGGGGGAGAAAACACCGGGGAGCTGTTTTTT. The encoded protein is CAIKRGGENTGELFF. The chain recombines TRBV10-3 with TRBJ2-2; D may be TRBD2 (7 bases). The CDR3 is made up of 15 amino acids. Germline CDR1 is ENHRY and CDR2 is SYGVKD. The germline V and J ends were trimmed by 7 bases and 2 bases, with 14 bases remaining between them.

Note on this clone: The sample contains more than one DNA sequence encoding this CDR3. The J gene is TRBJ1-1, the V gene TRBV7-9; perhaps TRBD1 as D (5 bases). Germline V lookup: CDR1 SEHNR, CDR2 FQNEAQ (reference sequence). CDR3 size: 14 residues. Trimming removed 3 bases at V and 0 bases at J, with 8 bases between. In DNA, the CDR3 is TGTGCCAGCAGCTTGGGGGGTCTGAACACTGAAGCTTTCTTT. It codes for CASSLGGLNTEAFF.

The J gene is TRBJ2-6, the V gene TRBV24-1; no firm D call. The germline CDR1 and CDR2 sequences are KGHDR and SFDVKD. With 3 bases removed from V and 4 bases from J, the gap between germline ends came to 15 bases. This CDR3 region has 17 residues. CDR3 in amino acids: CATSDNNDRVGANVLTF. In nucleotides, the CDR3 is TGTGCCACCAGTGATAACAACGACCGGGTAGGGGCCAACGTCCTGACTTTC.

The chain couples TRBV5-1 to TRBJ2-3, with 9 bases that match TRBD2. The CDR3 runs to 16 residues. V shed 4 bases, J shed 0 bases, and the junction held 6 bases outside the gene matches. In germline, CDR1 is SGHRS, CDR2 YFSETQ. The CDR3: CASSTLTSGSTDTQYF. The CDR3 coding sequence is TGCGCCAGCAGCACCCTGACTAGCGGAAGCACAGATACGCAGTATTTT.

The chain is built from TRBV2 and TRBJ2-3; 10 nucleotides agree with TRBD2. The J segment lost 3 bases and the V segment lost 2 bases, leaving 2 bases of the junction unmatched. The V gene's germline CDR1 is SNHLY and CDR2 FYNNEI. The CDR3 runs to 15 residues. CDR3 protein: CASSEPSGSTDTQYF. CDR3 nucleotides: TGTGCCAGCAGTGAACCTAGCGGGAGTACAGATACGCAGTATTTT. The full variable domain, completed using reference TRBV2 and TRBJ2-3, is EPEVTQTPSHQVTQMGQEVILRCVPISNHLYFYWYRQILGQKVEFLVSFYNNEISEKSEIFDDQFSVERPDGSNFTLKIRSTKLEDSAMYFCASSEPSGSTDTQYFGPGTRLTVL.

The V gene is TRBV4-3, the J gene TRBJ2-5; a possible D gene is TRBD2 (5 bases). The germline V and J ends were trimmed by 0 bases and 2 bases, with 13 bases remaining between them. CDR1 and CDR2 from the germline V gene are LGHNA and YSLEER. CDR3 size: 16 residues. CDR3 protein: CASSQDRHGVQETQYF. DNA of the CDR3: TGCGCCAGCAGCCAAGATCGGCACGGGGTACAAGAGACCCAGTACTTC.

V gene TRBV28 combines with J gene TRBJ1-1; the D is unclear. Germline-derived CDR1 and CDR2 are MDHEN and SYDVKM. The CDR3 has 11 amino acids. In DNA, the CDR3 is TGTGCGAGTCGACGGGACACTGAAGCTTTCTTT. It translates to CASRRDTEAFF.

This chain uses TRBV28 with TRBJ2-5; 13 nucleotides align to TRBD2. The CDR3 consists of 15 residues. Germline CDR1 and CDR2: MDHEN and SYDVKM. V lost 5 bases to trimming and J lost 3 bases; unmatched junction nucleotides: 3. The CDR3 loop reads CASSRGLAGEETQYF. In DNA, the CDR3 is TGTGCCAGCAGTCGAGGACTAGCGGGAGAAGAGACCCAGTACTTC.

The chain combines TRBV9 with TRBJ2-7; 7 nucleotides line up with TRBD2. The CDR3 is 15 amino acids. Germline CDR1 is SGDLS and CDR2 is YYNGEE. V dropped 0 bases and J dropped 4; count of bases not matched to a gene: 7. CDR3 in amino acids: CASSVGRGRAYEQYF. The CDR3 DNA sequence: TGTGCCAGCAGCGTAGGAAGAGGGAGGGCTTACGAGCAGTACTTC.

The rearrangement links TRBV28 to TRBJ1-1, with 8 positions matching TRBD1. Germline V lookup: CDR1 MDHEN, CDR2 SYDVKM. The trim removed 7 bases at V and 3 bases at J, leaving 19 bases unmatched. The CDR3 sequence is 18 residues long. CDR3 region: CASTSIQSGGRGYTEAFF. CDR3 DNA sequence: TGTGCCAGCACCTCCATTCAATCAGGGGGCAGAGGGTACACTGAAGCTTTCTTT.

J is TRBJ2-7 and V is TRBV4-2; 10 bases match TRBD2. Trimming took 1 base from V and 3 from J; bases not matched to a gene: 6. The CDR3 extends over 16 amino acids. The germline V gene has CDR1 LGHNA and CDR2 YNFKEQ. The DNA for the CDR3 is TGTGCCAGCAGCCAAGGGCAGGCTAGCGGGAGCTACGAGCAGTACTTC. It is translated as CASSQGQASGSYEQYF.

The table lists this clone with a few counts. The chain combines TRBV7-2 with TRBJ2-5; D perhaps matches TRBD1 (6 bases). The CDR3 length is 17 residues. CDR1 SGHTA and CDR2 FQGNSA come from the germline V gene. Trimming shortened V by 4 bases and J by 5 bases, and 23 bases separated the two germline ends. The CDR3 spells CASSWDSWGRGKETQYF. The CDR3 coding sequence is TGTGCCAGCAGCTGGGATTCGTGGGGCAGGGGCAAGGAGACCCAGTACTTC. Complete variable domain (other parts from reference TRBV7-2 and TRBJ2-5): GAGVSQSPSNKVTEKGKDVELRCDPISGHTALYWYRQSLGQGLEFLIYFQGNSAPDKSGLPSDRFSAERTGGSVSTLTIQRTQQEDSAVYLCASSWDSWGRGKETQYFGPGTRLLVL.

The chain recombines TRBV2 with TRBJ2-3; D remains unclear. Germline-derived CDR1 and CDR2 are SNHLY and FYNNEI. V shed 3 bases and J shed 1 base, with 11 bases lying between them. The CDR3 is 15 residues long. CDR3 residues: CASSDGYLGTDTQYF. The CDR3 nucleotides are TGTGCCAGCAGTGACGGATACCTAGGCACAGATACGCAGTATTTT. The complete variable domain, with remaining parts taken from reference TRBV2 and TRBJ2-3, reads EPEVTQTPSHQVTQMGQEVILRCVPISNHLYFYWYRQILGQKVEFLVSFYNNEISEKSEIFDDQFSVERPDGSNFTLKIRSTKLEDSAMYFCASSDGYLGTDTQYFGPGTRLTVL.

The chain uses TRBV19 and TRBJ2-3; tentatively, D is TRBD2 (5 bases). From germline, CDR1 is LNHDA and CDR2 SQIVND (reference sequence). Trimming left V 6 bases short and J 1 base short, with 14 bases between. The CDR3 length is 15 residues. Here the CDR3 reads CASSSRTDRTDTQYF. The CDR3 DNA reads TGTGCCAGTAGCTCACGGACTGACCGCACAGATACGCAGTATTTT. Together with reference TRBV19 and TRBJ2-3, the CDR3 gives the full variable domain: DGGITQSPKYLFRKEGQNVTLSCEQNLNHDAMYWYRQDPGQGLRLIYYSQIVNDFQKGDIAEGYSVSREKKESFPLTVTSAQKNPTAFYLCASSSRTDRTDTQYFGPGTRLTVL.

V is TRBV5-1 and J is TRBJ2-1; 7 bases are shared with TRBD2. J gave up 0 bases and V 4 bases, and 10 bases lay outside the gene matches. Germline assignment: CDR1 SGHRS and CDR2 YFSETQ. The length of the CDR3 is 17 residues. The CDR3 reads CASSRGTSVRSYNEQFF. The CDR3 DNA reads TGCGCCAGCAGCCGGGGAACTAGCGTCCGCTCCTACAATGAGCAGTTCTTC.

The J gene is TRBJ2-1, the V gene TRBV2; weak D call: TRBD2 (6 bases). V dropped 3 bases and J dropped 2 bases, with 8 bases sitting between them. This CDR3 has 14 residues. The germline V gene encodes CDR1 SNHLY and CDR2 FYNNEI. The DNA of the CDR3 is TGTGCCAGCAGTGAGGAGGGGCCCTACAATGAGCAGTTCTTC. Translated, it gives CASSEEGPYNEQFF.

This clone was recorded a few times. Other DNA variants within this sample encode the same CDR3. This chain connects TRBV3-1 (or the pseudogene TRBV3-2) to TRBJ2-1, with D unclear. The CDR3 is 11 amino acids. Germline lookup yields CDR1 LGHDT and CDR2 YNNKEL (reference sequence). Trimming left V 1 base short and J 9 bases short, with 4 bases between. The chain's CDR3 is CASSQAGEQFF. CDR3 nucleotide sequence: TGTGCCAGCAGCCAAGCCGGTGAGCAGTTCTTC.

The V call is TRBV2, the J call TRBJ2-5, with 12 bases matching TRBD2. The trim removed 5 bases at V and 4 bases at J, leaving 2 bases unmatched. Germline assignment: CDR1 SNHLY and CDR2 FYNNEI. The CDR3 spans 14 residues. The CDR3 loop is CASSQLAGGETQYF. DNA for the CDR3: TGTGCCAGCAGTCAACTAGCGGGAGGAGAGACCCAGTACTTC.

This clone was detected once. V and J are TRBV6-5 and TRBJ2-5, with 11 bases matching TRBD2. The germline CDR1 and CDR2 sequences are MNHEY and SVGAGI. CDR3 size: 14 residues. With V trimmed by 6 bases and J by 3 bases, 3 bases remained unmatched. CDR3 region: CASSLGLAEETQYF. The CDR3 DNA is TGTGCCAGCAGCCTGGGACTAGCGGAAGAGACCCAGTACTTC.